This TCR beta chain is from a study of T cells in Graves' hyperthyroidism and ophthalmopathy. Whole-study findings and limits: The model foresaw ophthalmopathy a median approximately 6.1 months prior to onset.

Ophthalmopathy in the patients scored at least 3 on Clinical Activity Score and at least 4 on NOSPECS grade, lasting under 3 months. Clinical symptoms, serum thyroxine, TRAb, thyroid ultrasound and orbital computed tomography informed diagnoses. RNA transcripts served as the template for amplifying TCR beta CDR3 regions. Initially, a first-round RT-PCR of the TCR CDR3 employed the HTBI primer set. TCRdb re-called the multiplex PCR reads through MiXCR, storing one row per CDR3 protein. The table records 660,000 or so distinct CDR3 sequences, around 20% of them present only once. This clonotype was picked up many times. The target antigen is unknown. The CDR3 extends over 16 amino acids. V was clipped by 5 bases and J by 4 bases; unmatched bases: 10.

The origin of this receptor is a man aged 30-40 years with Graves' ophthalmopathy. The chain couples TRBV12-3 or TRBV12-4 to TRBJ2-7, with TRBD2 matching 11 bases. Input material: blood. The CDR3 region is CASSPRTSGLGYEQYF. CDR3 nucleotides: TGTGCCAGCAGTCCGCGGACTAGCGGGCTCGGTTACGAGCAGTACTTC.